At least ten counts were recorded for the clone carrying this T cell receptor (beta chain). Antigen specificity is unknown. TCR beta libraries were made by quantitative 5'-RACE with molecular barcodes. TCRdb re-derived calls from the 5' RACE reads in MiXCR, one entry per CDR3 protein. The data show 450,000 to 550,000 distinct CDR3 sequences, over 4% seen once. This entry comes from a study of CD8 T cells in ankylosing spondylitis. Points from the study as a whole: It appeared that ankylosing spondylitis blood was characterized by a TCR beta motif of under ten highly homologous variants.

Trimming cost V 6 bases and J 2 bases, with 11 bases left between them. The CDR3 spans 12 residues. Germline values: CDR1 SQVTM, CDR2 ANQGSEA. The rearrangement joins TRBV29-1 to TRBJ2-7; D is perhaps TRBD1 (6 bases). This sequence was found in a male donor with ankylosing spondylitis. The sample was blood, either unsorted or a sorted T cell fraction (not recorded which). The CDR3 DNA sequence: TGCAGCGTAGGACAGTCCACCTACGAGCAGTACTTC. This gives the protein CSVGQSTYEQYF.